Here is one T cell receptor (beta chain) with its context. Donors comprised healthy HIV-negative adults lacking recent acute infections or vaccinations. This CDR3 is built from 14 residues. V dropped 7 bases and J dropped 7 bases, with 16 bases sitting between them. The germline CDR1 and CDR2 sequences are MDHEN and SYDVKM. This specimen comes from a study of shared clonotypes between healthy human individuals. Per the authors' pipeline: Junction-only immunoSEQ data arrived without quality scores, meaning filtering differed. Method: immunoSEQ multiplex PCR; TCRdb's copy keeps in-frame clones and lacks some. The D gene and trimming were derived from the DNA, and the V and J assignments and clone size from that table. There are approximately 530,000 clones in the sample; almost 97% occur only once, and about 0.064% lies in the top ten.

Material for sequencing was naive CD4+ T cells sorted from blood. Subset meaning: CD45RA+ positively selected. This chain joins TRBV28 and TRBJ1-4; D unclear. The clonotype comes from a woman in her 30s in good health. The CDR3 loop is CASNSRVPGEKLFF. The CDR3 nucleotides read TGTGCCAGCAACTCTAGGGTGCCGGGTGAAAAACTGTTTTTT.